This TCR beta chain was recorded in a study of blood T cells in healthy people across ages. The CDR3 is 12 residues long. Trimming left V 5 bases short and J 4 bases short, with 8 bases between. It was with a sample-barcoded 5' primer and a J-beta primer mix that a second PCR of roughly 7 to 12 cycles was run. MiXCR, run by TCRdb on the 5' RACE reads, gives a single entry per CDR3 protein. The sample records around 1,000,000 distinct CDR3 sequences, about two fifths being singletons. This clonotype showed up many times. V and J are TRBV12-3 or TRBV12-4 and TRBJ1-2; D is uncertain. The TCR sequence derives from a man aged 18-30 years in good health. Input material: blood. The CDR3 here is CASSARVYGYTF. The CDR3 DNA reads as TGTGCCAGCAGTGCGAGGGTCTATGGCTACACCTTC.